This T cell receptor beta chain emerged from a study of T cell responses to AZD1222 COVID-19 vaccine. Germline V gene sequence: CDR1 SNHLY, CDR2 FYNNEI. The CDR3 has 13 residues. V lost 4 bases, J lost 6 bases, and 13 bases lay in between. Sequencing was performed with immunoSEQ multiplex PCR; in TCRdb, only in-frame clones are kept and a portion is missing. Among around 91,000 clones, over 75% were seen once, and the ten largest hold about 19%. This clone is labeled medium-sized (0.01 to 0.1%). Its antigen is undetermined. General study findings and limits: Following two doses of AZD1222, Spike-specific TCR breadth and depth rose.

Sequencing used peripheral blood, obtained on day 0 of AZD1222 vaccination. This clonotype originated in an adult in good health. The rearrangement uses TRBV2 and TRBJ2-7, with a possible D match to TRBD2 (6 bases). The CDR3 here is CASSVRENLEQYF. CDR3 DNA sequence: TGTGCCAGCAGTGTTCGGGAGAACCTCGAGCAGTACTTC.